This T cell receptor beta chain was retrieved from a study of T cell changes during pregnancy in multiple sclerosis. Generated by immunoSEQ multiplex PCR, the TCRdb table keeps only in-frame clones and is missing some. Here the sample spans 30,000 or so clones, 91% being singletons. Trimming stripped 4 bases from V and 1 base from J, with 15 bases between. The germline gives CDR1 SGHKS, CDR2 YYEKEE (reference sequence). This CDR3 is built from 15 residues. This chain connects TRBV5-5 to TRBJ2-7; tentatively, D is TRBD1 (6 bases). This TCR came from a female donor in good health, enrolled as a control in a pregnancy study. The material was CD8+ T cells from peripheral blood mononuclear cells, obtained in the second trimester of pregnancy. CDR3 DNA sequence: TGTGCCAGCAGCCCATACAGGGAAAATTCCTACGAGCAGTACTTC. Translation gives CASSPYRENSYEQYF.